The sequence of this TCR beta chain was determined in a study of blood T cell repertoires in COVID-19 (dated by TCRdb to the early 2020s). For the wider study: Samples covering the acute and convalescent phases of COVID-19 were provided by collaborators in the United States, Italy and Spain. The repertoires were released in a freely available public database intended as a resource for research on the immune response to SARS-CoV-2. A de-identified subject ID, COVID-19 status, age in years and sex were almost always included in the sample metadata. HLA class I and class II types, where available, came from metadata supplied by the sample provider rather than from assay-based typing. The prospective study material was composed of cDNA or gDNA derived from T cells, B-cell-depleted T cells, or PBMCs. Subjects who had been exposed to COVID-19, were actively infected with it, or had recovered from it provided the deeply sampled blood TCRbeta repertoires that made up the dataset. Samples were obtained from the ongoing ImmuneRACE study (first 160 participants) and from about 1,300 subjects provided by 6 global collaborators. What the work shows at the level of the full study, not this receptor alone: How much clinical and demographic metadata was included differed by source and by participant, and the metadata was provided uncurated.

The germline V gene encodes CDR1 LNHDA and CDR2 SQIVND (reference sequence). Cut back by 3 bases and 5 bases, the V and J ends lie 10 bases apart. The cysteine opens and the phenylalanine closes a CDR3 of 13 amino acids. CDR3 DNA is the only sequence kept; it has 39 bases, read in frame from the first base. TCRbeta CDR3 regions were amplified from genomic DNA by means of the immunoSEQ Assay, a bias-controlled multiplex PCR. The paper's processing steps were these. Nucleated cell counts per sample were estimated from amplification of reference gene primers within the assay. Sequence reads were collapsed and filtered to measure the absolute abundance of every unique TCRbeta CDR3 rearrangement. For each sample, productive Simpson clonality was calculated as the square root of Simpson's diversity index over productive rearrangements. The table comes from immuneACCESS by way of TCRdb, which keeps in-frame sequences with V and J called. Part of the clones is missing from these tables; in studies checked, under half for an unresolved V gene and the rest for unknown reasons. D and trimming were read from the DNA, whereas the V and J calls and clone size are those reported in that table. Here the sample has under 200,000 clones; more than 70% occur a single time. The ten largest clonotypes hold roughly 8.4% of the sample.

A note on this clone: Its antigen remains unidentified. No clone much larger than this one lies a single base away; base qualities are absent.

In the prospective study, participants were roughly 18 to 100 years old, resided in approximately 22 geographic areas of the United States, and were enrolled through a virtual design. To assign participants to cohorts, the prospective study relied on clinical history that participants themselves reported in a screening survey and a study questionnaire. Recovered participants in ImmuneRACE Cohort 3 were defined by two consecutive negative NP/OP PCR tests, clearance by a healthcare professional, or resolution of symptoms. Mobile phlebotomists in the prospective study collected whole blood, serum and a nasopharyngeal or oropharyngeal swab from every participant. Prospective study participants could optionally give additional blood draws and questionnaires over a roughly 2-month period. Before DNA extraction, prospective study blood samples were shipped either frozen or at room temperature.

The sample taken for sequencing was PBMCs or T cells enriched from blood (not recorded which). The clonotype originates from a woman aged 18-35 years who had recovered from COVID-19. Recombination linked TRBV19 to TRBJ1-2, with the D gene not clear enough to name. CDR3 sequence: CASSIEPSYGYTF. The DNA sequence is TGTGCCAGTAGTATTGAGCCCTCTTATGGCTACACCTTC.